This TCR beta chain was recovered during a study of control samples from healthy donors and cancer patients. The data were produced by immunoSEQ multiplex PCR, yet TCRdb's version contains in-frame clones alone and is incomplete. The table lists fewer than 30,000 clones, approximately 85% of them singletons. In germline, CDR1 is MNHEY, CDR2 SVGAGI. CDR3 length: 14 residues. The V gene lost 6 bases and the J gene lost 4 bases, with 13 bases spanning the gap. The gene calls are TRBV6-5 and TRBJ1-3, with D perhaps matching TRBD1 (5 bases). The receptor comes from a woman in her sixties or seventies with head and neck cancer. The sample consisted of PBMCs. CDR3 amino acids: CASRGLGRGNTIYF. In DNA form, the CDR3 reads TGTGCCAGCAGGGGGCTGGGCAGGGGAAACACCATATATTTT.